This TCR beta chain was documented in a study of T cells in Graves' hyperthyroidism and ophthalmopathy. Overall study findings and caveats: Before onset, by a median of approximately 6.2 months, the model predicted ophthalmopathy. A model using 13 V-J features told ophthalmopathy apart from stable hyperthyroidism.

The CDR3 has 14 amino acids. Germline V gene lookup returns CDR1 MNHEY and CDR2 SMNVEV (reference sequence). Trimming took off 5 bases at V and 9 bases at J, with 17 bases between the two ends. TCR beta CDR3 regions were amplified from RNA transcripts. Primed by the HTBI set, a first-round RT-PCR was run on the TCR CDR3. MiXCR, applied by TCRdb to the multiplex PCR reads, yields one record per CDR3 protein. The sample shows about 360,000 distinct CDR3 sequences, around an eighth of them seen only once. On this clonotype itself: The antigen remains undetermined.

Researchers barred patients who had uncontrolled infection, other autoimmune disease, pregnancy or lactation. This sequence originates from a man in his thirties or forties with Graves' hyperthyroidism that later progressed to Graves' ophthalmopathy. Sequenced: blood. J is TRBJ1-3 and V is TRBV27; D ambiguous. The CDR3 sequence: CASSPLTEMGTIYF. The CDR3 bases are TGTGCCAGCAGTCCTCTGACGGAGATGGGCACCATATATTTT.